The 18 T cell receptor beta chains reported below all come from one sample, sequenced in a study of blood T cell repertoires in COVID-19. Clones were read by immunoSEQ multiplex PCR, and TCRdb kept only the in-frame ones, dropping some. The sample lists 350,000 to 450,000 clones; approximately 89% were seen once. The material sequenced was PBMCs or T cells enriched from blood (not recorded which). The receptor set was obtained from a woman in her thirties or forties who had been exposed to COVID-19.

The V gene is TRBV5-4, the J gene TRBJ1-2; D perhaps matches TRBD1 (5 bases). V lost 3 bases and J 1 base, leaving 16 bases between the germline ends. In germline, CDR1 is SGHNT, CDR2 YYREEE (reference sequence). CDR3 length: 16 amino acids. The chain's CDR3 is CASSSGGGNFNYGYTF. Written as DNA, the CDR3 is TGTGCCAGCAGCTCTGGCGGGGGGAACTTTAACTATGGCTACACCTTC.

The genes are TRBV4-1 and TRBJ2-3; D is perhaps TRBD2 (6 bases). Trimming pared 4 bases from V and 0 bases from J, leaving 11 bases between. Germline V gives CDR1 MGHRA, CDR2 YSYEKL. There are 15 residues in the CDR3. CDR3 nucleotides: TGCGCCAGCAGCCTGGAGGGACGGAGCACAGATACGCAGTATTTT. Encoded protein: CASSLEGRSTDTQYF.

V gene TRBV27 combines with J gene TRBJ2-7; possibly TRBD1 for D (6 bases). CDR3 length equals 14 residues. The germline gives CDR1 MNHEY, CDR2 SMNVEV (reference sequence). The V gene lost 8 bases and the J gene lost 3 bases, with 17 bases spanning the gap. This chain's CDR3 is CASSAGTHVYEQYF. CDR3 in DNA: TGTGCCAGCTCTGCCGGGACACATGTCTACGAGCAGTACTTC.

DNA of the CDR3: TGTGCCAGCAGCCGATACCGACAGGGGGCCATCTACAATGAGCAGTTCTTC. This sequence encodes CASSRYRQGAIYNEQFF. This sequence joins TRBV3-1 (or the pseudogene TRBV3-2) and TRBJ2-1, with TRBD1 matching 10 bases. Germline V gene data show CDR1 as LGHDT and CDR2 as YNNKEL (reference sequence). J was trimmed by 3 bases and V by 4 bases; bases with no gene match: 9. The CDR3 runs 17 residues.

This clone was seen only once. V and J are TRBV30 and TRBJ1-4; 7 bases align to TRBD1. V dropped 5 bases and J dropped 0; count of bases not matched to a gene: 3. The length of the CDR3 is 14 residues. Germline lookup yields CDR1 GTSNPN and CDR2 SVGIG (reference sequence). CDR3 loop: CAWGDRATNEKLFF. DNA of the CDR3: TGTGCCTGGGGAGACAGGGCAACTAATGAAAAACTGTTTTTT.

The chain employs TRBV2 and TRBJ1-3; 8 bases align to TRBD1. J gave up 0 bases and V 5 bases, and 3 bases lay outside the gene matches. Per germline, CDR1 SNHLY and CDR2 FYNNEI. The CDR3 is made up of 15 amino acids. The CDR3 loop reads CASSRDRNSGNTIYF. CDR3 DNA sequence: TGTGCCAGCAGTAGGGACAGGAACTCTGGAAACACCATATATTTT.

V is TRBV5-1 and J is TRBJ1-1, with D unresolved. V dropped 0 bases and J dropped 1 base, with 10 bases sitting between them. The CDR3 runs 15 residues. Per germline, CDR1 SGHRS and CDR2 YFSETQ. CDR3 amino acids: CASSLAGGGNTEAFF. The CDR3 DNA sequence: TGCGCCAGCAGCTTGGCAGGAGGCGGGAACACTGAAGCTTTCTTT. The full variable domain, its missing parts supplied by reference TRBV5-1 and TRBJ1-1, is KAGVTQTPRYLIKTRGQQVTLSCSPISGHRSVSWYQQTPGQGLQFLFEYFSETQRNKGNFPGRFSGRQFSNSRSEMNVSTLELGDSALYLCASSLAGGGNTEAFFGQGTRLTVV.

Here the CDR3 reads CASSSGDYNQPQHF. The DNA for the CDR3 is TGTGCCAGCAGCTCAGGGGATTACAATCAGCCCCAGCATTTT. J is TRBJ1-5 and V is TRBV7-9; tentatively, D is TRBD1 (6 bases). The ends were cut back, 4 bases at V and 3 bases at J, with 10 bases in the middle. The germline V gene encodes CDR1 SEHNR and CDR2 FQNEAQ (reference sequence). The CDR3 loop spans 14 amino acids.

This clone was counted a few times. This chain joins TRBV11-2 and TRBJ2-7; no clear D. V shed 1 base and J shed 3 bases, with 7 bases lying between them. This CDR3 has 13 amino acids. Germline V gene data show CDR1 as SGHAT and CDR2 as FQNNGV. This chain's CDR3 is CASSLGADYEQYF. DNA for the CDR3: TGTGCCAGCAGCTTAGGGGCAGACTACGAGCAGTACTTC.

The chain recombines TRBV24-1 with TRBJ1-1; D remains unclear. There are 12 residues in the CDR3. Germline V gene sequence: CDR1 KGHDR, CDR2 SFDVKD. Trimming stripped 3 bases from V and 10 bases from J, with 11 bases between. CDR3 region: CATSDPKIGAFF. In DNA form, the CDR3 reads TGTGCCACCAGTGATCCGAAAATCGGAGCTTTCTTT.

The V and J genes are TRBV7-9 and TRBJ2-7; perhaps TRBD2 as D (6 bases). Germline values: CDR1 SEHNR, CDR2 FQNEAQ (reference sequence). The V and J ends lost 4 bases and 12 bases respectively, with 13 bases between them. This CDR3 is 11 amino acids long. In DNA form, the CDR3 reads TGTGCCAGCAGCTCGTCGGGACTGCTGTACTTC. Translating it yields CASSSSGLLYF.

The rearrangement links TRBV7-2 to TRBJ1-1; D is ambiguous. This CDR3 is 14 amino acids long. Germline lookup yields CDR1 SGHTA and CDR2 FQGNSA. The V gene lost 1 base and the J gene lost 0 bases, with 6 bases spanning the gap. The CDR3 sequence: CASSLGSLNTEAFF. In nucleotides, the CDR3 is TGTGCCAGCAGCTTAGGTTCTCTGAACACTGAAGCTTTCTTT.

The chain carries TRBV10-3 and TRBJ2-7; TRBD1 matches 9 bases. This CDR3 is built from 15 residues. CDR1 is ENHRY, CDR2 SYGVKD, per germline. The V gene end was trimmed by 0 bases and the J gene end by 4 bases; junction bases not matched to a gene: 4. CDR3 nucleotides: TGTGCCATCAGTGAGTCGGGACAGGGAATTTACGAGCAGTACTTC. Its translation: CAISESGQGIYEQYF.

This clone was seen only once. The V gene is TRBV2, the J gene TRBJ2-7, with D possibly TRBD1 on 6 matching bases. Germline assignment: CDR1 SNHLY and CDR2 FYNNEI. This CDR3 comprises 14 residues. With 10 bases removed from V and 1 base from J, the gap between germline ends came to 17 bases. CDR3 sequence (DNA): TGTGCCACCAGAAGTCAAGGGGGATCCTACGAGCAGTACTTC. This sequence encodes CATRSQGGSYEQYF.

The chain joins TRBV14 to TRBJ2-7; D gene unclear. V lost 0 bases and J lost 0, with 24 bases in between. The length of the CDR3 is 20 residues. CDR1 SGHDN and CDR2 FVKESK come from the germline V gene. CDR3 region: CASSQDTIKSRRPSSYEQYF. CDR3 nucleotide sequence: TGTGCCAGCAGCCAAGATACCATCAAGTCGCGGCGTCCGAGCTCCTACGAGCAGTACTTC.

A single count supports this clone. The rearrangement uses TRBV7-8 and TRBJ1-5, with D perhaps matching TRBD1 (5 bases). Trimming shortened V by 1 base and J by 0 bases, and 10 bases separated the two germline ends. This CDR3 has 16 residues. Germline V gene data show CDR1 as SGHVS and CDR2 as FQNEAQ. The CDR3 DNA follows: TGTGCCAGCAGCTTAGAGGGGATGAGTAGCAATCAGCCCCAGCATTTT. Translating gives CASSLEGMSSNQPQHF.

The V gene is TRBV10-1, the J gene TRBJ2-1; tentatively, D is TRBD1 (5 bases). V dropped 4 bases and J dropped 5 bases, with 15 bases sitting between them. The CDR3 sequence is 15 residues long. Germline lookup yields CDR1 WNHNN and CDR2 SYGVQD (reference sequence). The CDR3 DNA is TGCGCCAGCAGTGGGACAAGTGGAACCCACAATGAGCAGTTCTTC. It specifies CASSGTSGTHNEQFF.

This clone appeared a few times. The chain has TRBV7-2 and TRBJ2-5, with D maybe TRBD2 (5 bases). Germline lookup yields CDR1 SGHTA and CDR2 FQGNSA. Trimming shortened V by 4 bases and J by 4 bases, and 19 bases separated the two germline ends. The CDR3 consists of 16 residues. DNA for the CDR3: TGTGCCAGCAGCTCATCCATGTCACTAGGTGGAGAGACCCAGTACTTC. Its protein is CASSSSMSLGGETQYF.